The TCR beta chain described here comes from a study of T cell responses to AZD1222 COVID-19 vaccine. About the research overall: Second doses at about 4 or about 12 weeks were pooled.

Method: immunoSEQ multiplex PCR; TCRdb's copy keeps in-frame clones and lacks some. Among 130,000 or so clones listed, just over 85% were seen once. Notes on the study in general: Researchers report vaccine-associated CD4 TCRs spanning spike, with dominance at 160-218 and 743-854. Increased Spike-specific TCR breadth and depth were observed after two AZD1222 doses.

The CDR3 is 15 amino acids. Germline CDR1 and CDR2: SGHTA and FQGNSA. Trimming cost V 3 bases and J 6 bases, with 14 bases left between them. With regard to this clone: Its specificity is unknown.

The sequencing used peripheral blood, collected on day 0 of AZD1222 vaccination. The receptor was derived from an adult in good health. J is TRBJ2-2 and V is TRBV7-2; tentative D call: TRBD2 (7 bases). CDR3 DNA: TGTGCCAGCAGCTTTGGGGGGGGCCTAGCCGGGGAGCTGTTTTTT. Protein product: CASSFGGGLAGELFF. The variable domain in full, with the rest retrieved from reference TRBV7-2 and TRBJ2-2, is GAGVSQSPSNKVTEKGKDVELRCDPISGHTALYWYRQSLGQGLEFLIYFQGNSAPDKSGLPSDRFSAERTGGSVSTLTIQRTQQEDSAVYLCASSFGGGLAGELFFGEGSRLTVL.